The 20 T cell receptor beta chains below come from one sample, sequenced in a study of cytomegalovirus exposure and HLA in healthy donors. Primers: 60 Vbeta forward and 13 Jbeta reverse. The method was immunoSEQ multiplex PCR; TCRdb's version includes in-frame clones alone and lacks a portion of them. The sample has some 91,000 clones, around 77% seen once. The sequenced material came from PBMCs. These receptors were taken from a middle-aged man in good health and CMV-seronegative.

This clone was found once. The chain couples TRBV13 to TRBJ1-3; D is undetermined. V lost 6 bases and J lost 1, with 10 bases in between. In germline, CDR1 is PRHDT, CDR2 FYEKMQ (reference sequence). This CDR3 has 14 amino acids. The CDR3 DNA is TGTGCCAGCAGGTACGGCGGATCTGGAAACACCATATATTTT. It specifies CASRYGGSGNTIYF.

The V gene is TRBV28, the J gene TRBJ2-1; D not certain. Trimming stripped 5 bases from V and 6 bases from J, with 2 bases between. Germline V gives CDR1 MDHEN, CDR2 SYDVKM. The CDR3 sequence is 10 residues long. Here the CDR3 reads CASSRNEQFF. The CDR3 DNA reads as TGTGCCAGCAGTCGCAATGAGCAGTTCTTC.

The chain combines TRBV2 with TRBJ1-5, with D tentatively TRBD1 (5 bases). V lost 6 bases and J lost 1, with 13 bases in between. CDR1 and CDR2 from the germline V gene are SNHLY and FYNNEI. There are 15 residues in the CDR3. The CDR3 protein is CASRGLRGSNQPQHF. CDR3 in DNA: TGTGCCAGCAGGGGGCTCCGCGGCAGCAATCAGCCCCAGCATTTT.

The CDR3 bases are TGCAGCGTCGCGACAGGGTTGAACACCGGGGAGCTGTTTTTT. This codes for CSVATGLNTGELFF. The rearrangement uses TRBV29-1 and TRBJ2-2, with 7 nucleotides matching TRBD1. Germline V CDR1 and CDR2: SQVTM, ANQGSEA. The CDR3 extends over 14 amino acids. Trimming at V came to 6 bases and at J to 1 base, leaving 5 bases not matched to a gene.

This sequence joins TRBV1 and TRBJ2-7; no DNA check was done on the table's D call, TRBD1. TRBV1 is given as a pseudogene. There are 15 residues in the CDR3. The CDR3 coding sequence is TGCACCAGCAGCCACGGGGACAGGGTTTACTACGAGCAGTACTTC. Translated: CTSSHGDRVYYEQYF.

The V call is TRBV18, the J call TRBJ1-1; 8 nucleotides line up with TRBD1. Germline trimming cut 4 bases from V and 5 bases from J; bases unmatched to any gene: 9. Germline V gives CDR1 KGHSH, CDR2 LQKENI. This CDR3 spans 15 amino acids. CDR3 DNA sequence: TGTGCCAGCTCACAAGATACAGGGGGGAGGACTGAAGCTTTCTTT. Protein sequence: CASSQDTGGRTEAFF.

V and J are TRBV30 and TRBJ2-5; 8 positions match TRBD1. This CDR3 region has 12 residues. The germline gives CDR1 GTSNPN, CDR2 SVGIG (reference sequence). V lost 5 bases, J lost 5 bases, and 4 bases stayed unmatched. This chain's CDR3 is CAWGQGPETQYF. The CDR3 DNA reads as TGTGCCTGGGGACAGGGACCCGAGACCCAGTACTTC.

The CDR3 DNA reads TGTGCCAGCAGCTCGTTTGACAGGGTAATTGAAGCTTTCTTT. It codes for CASSSFDRVIEAFF. The V call is TRBV5-4, the J call TRBJ1-1; TRBD1 aligns across 7 bases. This CDR3 is 14 amino acids long. The V gene's germline CDR1 is SGHNT and CDR2 YYREEE (reference sequence). Trimming at V came to 3 bases and at J to 7 bases, leaving 9 bases not matched to a gene.

The chain links TRBV7-9 to TRBJ2-5; the D gene is possibly TRBD2 (5 bases). Trimming left V 4 bases short and J 4 bases short, with 13 bases between. This CDR3 contains 14 residues. Germline CDR1 reads SEHNR; CDR2 reads FQNEAQ (reference sequence). The DNA for the CDR3 is TGTGCCAGCAGCTCCCCCGCGGGTACAGAGACCCAGTACTTC. It is translated as CASSSPAGTETQYF.

This chain uses TRBV5-4 with TRBJ1-2, with D perhaps matching TRBD1 (5 bases). V was clipped by 0 bases and J by 2 bases, with 14 bases between them. In germline, CDR1 is SGHNT, CDR2 YYREEE (reference sequence). The CDR3 length is 16 residues. CDR3 in amino acids: CASSLGDQGGNYGYTF. In DNA, the CDR3 is TGTGCCAGCAGCTTGGGGGACCAGGGAGGGAACTATGGCTACACCTTC. Complete variable domain (other parts from reference TRBV5-4 and TRBJ1-2): ETGVTQSPTHLIKTRGQQVTLRCSSQSGHNTVSWYQQALGQGPQFIFQYYREEENGRGNFPPRFSGLQFPNYSSELNVNALELDDSALYLCASSLGDQGGNYGYTFGSGTRLTVV.

The rearrangement uses TRBV18 and TRBJ2-2; 9 positions match TRBD1. The CDR3 is made up of 16 amino acids. The ends lost 2 bases at V and 5 bases at J; junction bases unmatched: 6. Germline V gene lookup returns CDR1 KGHSH and CDR2 LQKENI. CDR3 nucleotides: TGTGCCAGCTCACCATTGAGGACAGGGGAGACCGGGGAGCTGTTTTTT. This translates into CASSPLRTGETGELFF.

This chain joins TRBV5-1 and TRBJ2-2; D is ambiguous. Looked up from germline, CDR1 is SGHRS and CDR2 is YFSETQ. The CDR3 is 14 amino acids. V was pared by 0 bases and J by 1 base, with 4 bases between. The CDR3 region is CASSLGGNTGELFF. CDR3 coding DNA: TGCGCCAGCAGCTTGGGCGGGAACACCGGGGAGCTGTTTTTT.

The chain combines TRBV10-1 with TRBJ1-2; D call uncertain. Trimming took 3 bases from V and 1 from J, leaving 3 bases between them. Germline CDR1 reads WNHNN; CDR2 reads SYGVQD (reference sequence). The CDR3 spans 12 residues. The CDR3 DNA sequence: TGCGCCAGCAGTGACAGTAACTATGGCTACACCTTC. Its translation is CASSDSNYGYTF.

This chain links TRBV2 with TRBJ2-5; TRBD1 aligns across 8 bases. The germline gives CDR1 SNHLY, CDR2 FYNNEI. The J segment lost 5 bases and the V segment lost 6 bases, leaving 5 bases of the junction unmatched. The CDR3 is made up of 13 amino acids. As DNA, the CDR3 is TGTGCCAGCAGAGAGACAGGGGTCGAGACCCAGTACTTC. This translates into CASRETGVETQYF. The complete variable domain, with remaining parts taken from reference TRBV2 and TRBJ2-5, reads EPEVTQTPSHQVTQMGQEVILRCVPISNHLYFYWYRQILGQKVEFLVSFYNNEISEKSEIFDDQFSVERPDGSNFTLKIRSTKLEDSAMYFCASRETGVETQYFGPGTRLLVL.

The chain employs TRBV6-5 and TRBJ2-1, with 7 bases fitting TRBD1. The junction had 5 bases not matched to a gene; V was cut back by 5 bases and J by 4 bases. The CDR3 totals 14 residues. CDR1 MNHEY and CDR2 SVGAGI come from the germline V gene. The CDR3 is CASSRGTDYNEQFF. The DNA for the CDR3 is TGTGCCAGCAGTCGAGGGACAGATTACAATGAGCAGTTCTTC.

The chain joins TRBV6-1 to TRBJ1-1, with D tentatively TRBD1 (6 bases). V was shortened by 3 bases and J by 5 bases, with 10 bases between the two germline ends. Germline V lookup: CDR1 MNHNS, CDR2 SASEGT. This CDR3 region has 13 residues. This CDR3 reads CASSDLRGTEAFF. CDR3 nucleotide sequence: TGTGCCAGCAGTGATCTCAGGGGTACTGAAGCTTTCTTT.

The chain couples TRBV25-1 to TRBJ1-1, with D maybe TRBD1 (6 bases). V lost 9 bases to trimming and J lost 8 bases, with 25 bases between them. Germline V CDR1 and CDR2: MGHDK, SYGVNS. The CDR3 spans 15 residues. The CDR3 loop is CASLPTSDRRQEAFF. The CDR3 DNA is TGTGCCAGTCTACCTACATCCGACAGGAGACAAGAAGCTTTCTTT.

The chain combines TRBV5-5 with TRBJ2-5, with 7 bases that match TRBD1. The CDR3 runs 16 residues. V gave up 4 bases and J gave up 5 bases; unmatched junction bases: 14. The germline CDR1 and CDR2 sequences are SGHKS and YYEKEE (reference sequence). This chain's CDR3 is CASSITGTENKETQYF. The DNA for the CDR3 is TGTGCCAGCAGCATAACCGGGACAGAGAACAAGGAGACCCAGTACTTC.

This chain links TRBV11-2 with TRBJ1-5; 10 bases map to TRBD1. Germline V lookup: CDR1 SGHAT, CDR2 FQNNGV. V shed 1 base, J shed 11 bases, and the junction held 5 bases outside the gene matches. The CDR3 totals 14 residues. The CDR3 protein is CASSLGGQGFAQHF. In DNA, the CDR3 is TGTGCCAGCAGCTTAGGGGGACAGGGGTTCGCCCAGCATTTT.

The chain links TRBV25-1 to TRBJ2-7; D unclear. The V end was cut by 3 bases, the J end by 3 bases, with 3 bases between. In germline, CDR1 is MGHDK, CDR2 SYGVNS. This CDR3 contains 11 residues. For the CDR3, the DNA is TGTGCCAGCAGTGACAGCTACGAGCAGTACTTC. Protein: CASSDSYEQYF.